Each of the 21 T cell receptor beta chains below was sequenced from the same sample in a study of shared clonotypes between healthy human individuals. Sequencing was performed with immunoSEQ multiplex PCR; in TCRdb, only in-frame clones are kept and a portion is missing. The table has about 590,000 clones, roughly 95% seen once. The naive CD8 subset, CD45RO-negative cells positively selected for CCR7, excluded terminally differentiated effector memory CD45RA+ cells. Sequenced sample: naive CD8+ T cells sorted from blood. The receptors derive from a woman aged 30 to 39 in good health.

The CDR3 region has the DNA TGTGCCAGCAGTTTATCCGAGACCTTGAACACTGAAGCTTTCTTT. It yields the protein CASSLSETLNTEAFF. The gene calls are TRBV6-6 and TRBJ1-1; D gene ambiguous. Germline V gene sequence: CDR1 MNHNY, CDR2 SVGAGI (reference sequence). The CDR3 covers 15 residues. The V end was cut by 4 bases, the J end by 0 bases, with 12 bases between.

The chain employs TRBV27 and TRBJ1-5; D is perhaps TRBD1 (5 bases). Germline V gives CDR1 MNHEY, CDR2 SMNVEV (reference sequence). V lost 6 bases and J lost 4, with 13 bases in between. This CDR3 has 14 amino acids. CDR3 in amino acids: CASRKTESNQPQHF. The DNA of the CDR3 is TGTGCCAGCAGGAAGACAGAATCGAATCAGCCCCAGCATTTT.

This clone was recorded once. The chain combines TRBV28 with TRBJ2-7; D call uncertain. The germline V gene has CDR1 MDHEN and CDR2 SYDVKM. CDR3 length: 13 residues. V was trimmed by 3 bases and J by 3 bases, leaving 9 bases between them. DNA for the CDR3: TGTGCCAGCAGTTTGGCCGGAAACTACGAGCAGTACTTC. Translated, it gives CASSLAGNYEQYF.

As regards this clone: One end of the junction fails to match germline, which may point to a read error. The chain is built from TRBV6-1 and TRBJ1-2; a possible D gene is TRBD1 (6 bases). The CDR3 contains 10 residues. CDR1 and CDR2 (germline): MNHNS, SASEGT. In nucleotides, the CDR3 is TGCGCTGGGGGGCAGACTGGCTACACCTTC. Encoded protein: CAGGQTGYTF.

This clone has ten or more counts. The chain links TRBV2 to TRBJ1-1; TRBD1 is a possible D gene (5 bases). The germline CDR1 and CDR2 sequences are SNHLY and FYNNEI. Trimming removed 4 bases at V and 1 base at J, with 13 bases between. The CDR3 loop spans 15 amino acids. The CDR3 loop reads CASSVGDGPNTEAFF. Written as DNA, the CDR3 is TGTGCCAGCAGTGTGGGGGACGGCCCGAACACTGAAGCTTTCTTT.

This chain links TRBV7-9 with TRBJ2-7; weak D call: TRBD1 (6 bases). The V and J ends lost 6 bases and 2 bases respectively, with 14 bases between them. The CDR3 has 14 amino acids. Germline V gene data show CDR1 as SEHNR and CDR2 as FQNEAQ (reference sequence). The chain's CDR3 is CASRAGTQTYEQYF. In nucleotides, the CDR3 is TGTGCCAGCAGAGCCGGGACACAAACCTACGAGCAGTACTTC.

The gene calls are TRBV6-1 and TRBJ1-4, with D possibly being TRBD1 (5 bases). Germline V lookup: CDR1 MNHNS, CDR2 SASEGT. Trimming left V 6 bases short and J 8 bases short, with 13 bases between. CDR3 length: 13 amino acids. The CDR3 DNA sequence: TGTGCCAGCAGGGCAGGGCAAAGCGAAAAACTGTTTTTT. This translates into CASRAGQSEKLFF.

This clone was recorded once. The chain combines TRBV6-1 with TRBJ1-2; the match to TRBD1 covers 9 bases. CDR3 length: 15 amino acids. From germline, CDR1 is MNHNS and CDR2 SASEGT. V dropped 1 base and J dropped 4; count of bases not matched to a gene: 4. The CDR3 region has the DNA TGTGCCAGCAGTGAAGGACAGGGGGTAGTCTATGGCTACACCTTC. Its protein is CASSEGQGVVYGYTF.

The chain recombines TRBV10-3 with TRBJ2-7, with 7 positions matching TRBD1. Germline values: CDR1 ENHRY, CDR2 SYGVKD. CDR3 size: 13 residues. Trimming took 3 bases from V and 3 from J; bases not matched to a gene: 2. CDR3 nucleotide sequence: TGTGCCATCAGTGAAGGACAGGTCTACGAGCAGTACTTC. Translation gives CAISEGQVYEQYF.

The rearrangement joins TRBV10-1 to TRBJ1-1; tentatively, D is TRBD1 (5 bases). Germline assignment: CDR1 WNHNN and CDR2 SYGVQD (reference sequence). Trimming stripped 3 bases from V and 3 bases from J, with 23 bases between. The CDR3 sequence is 18 residues long. CDR3 DNA sequence: TGCGCCAGCAGTGATCTCTCCGGGGCTATCGGTGGGGACACTGAAGCTTTCTTT. Protein sequence: CASSDLSGAIGGDTEAFF.

About this clone: The junction departs from germline at one end; a sequencing error may be responsible. The CDR3 DNA reads TGTGCCAGCACTGAAAGGGCAGGGGGCGTCACTGAAGCTTTCTTT. Residues: CASTERAGGVTEAFF. This chain connects TRBV6-1 to TRBJ1-1; the match to TRBD1 covers 8 bases. This CDR3 is built from 15 residues. The V gene's germline CDR1 is MNHNS and CDR2 SASEGT.

A word on this clone: One junction end does not reproduce the germline sequence, and a read error may be involved. The chain employs TRBV6-1 and TRBJ2-7; D ambiguous. Germline V gene lookup returns CDR1 MNHNS and CDR2 SASEGT. The CDR3 length is 15 residues. DNA for the CDR3: TGTGCCAGCAGTGAATACCTAGTACTATCCTCCGAGCAGTACTTC. It is translated as CASSEYLVLSSEQYF.

The sample holds one count of this clone. The CDR3 protein is CASSYGRLNSYEQYF. The DNA for the CDR3 is TGTGCCAGCAGTTACGGACGGTTGAATAGCTACGAGCAGTACTTC. The genes are TRBV6-6 and TRBJ2-7; no definite D call. The CDR3 consists of 15 residues. CDR1 is MNHNY and CDR2 is SVGAGI in the germline V gene (reference sequence). V was shortened by 2 bases and J by 3 bases, with 14 bases between the two germline ends.

The CDR3 DNA sequence: TGTGCCAGCAGCTTCAGTCACACTGAAGCTTTCTTT. It encodes CASSFSHTEAFF. The chain uses TRBV5-6 and TRBJ1-1; D not certain. CDR3 length equals 12 residues. Per the germline V gene, CDR1 is SGHDT and CDR2 is YYEEEE. V dropped 2 bases and J dropped 3 bases, with 5 bases sitting between them.

The rearrangement uses TRBV6-1 and TRBJ2-1; 9 bases fit TRBD2. This CDR3 is 15 amino acids long. Looked up from germline, CDR1 is MNHNS and CDR2 is SASEGT. J gave up 0 bases and V 4 bases, and 1 base lay outside the gene matches. The CDR3 bases are TGTGCCAGCAGTGGACTAGCGGACTCCTACAATGAGCAGTTCTTC. Translating it yields CASSGLADSYNEQFF.

The rearrangement joins TRBV5-1 to TRBJ1-1; D is perhaps TRBD1 (5 bases). The length of the CDR3 is 16 residues. The V gene's germline CDR1 is SGHRS and CDR2 YFSETQ. Trimming took off 4 bases at V and 3 bases at J, with 19 bases between the two ends. This CDR3 reads CASSPGRGDGYTEAFF. The CDR3 nucleotides are TGCGCCAGCAGCCCTGGCCGGGGGGATGGATACACTGAAGCTTTCTTT.

The rearrangement joins TRBV27 to TRBJ2-1; possibly TRBD2 for D (5 bases). This CDR3 is 14 amino acids long. The V end was cut by 4 bases, the J end by 2 bases, with 9 bases between. The germline CDR1 and CDR2 sequences are MNHEY and SMNVEV (reference sequence). Here the CDR3 reads CASSSVGTYNEQFF. Written as DNA, the CDR3 is TGTGCCAGCAGTTCCGTCGGGACCTACAATGAGCAGTTCTTC.

The V and J genes are TRBV7-9 and TRBJ2-5, with TRBD2 as a possible D gene (6 bases). Germline V gene lookup returns CDR1 SEHNR and CDR2 FQNEAQ (reference sequence). This CDR3 contains 16 residues. Between the trimmed V and J ends, which lost 5 bases and 5 bases, there was a span of 21 bases. This CDR3 reads CASSPPRDSPWETQYF. CDR3 sequence (DNA): TGTGCCAGCAGCCCACCCAGGGACTCCCCCTGGGAGACCCAGTACTTC.

The chain is built from TRBV28 and TRBJ2-7; the D is unclear. Looked up from germline, CDR1 is MDHEN and CDR2 is SYDVKM. V was trimmed by 5 bases and J by 3 bases, leaving 8 bases between them. The CDR3 loop spans 12 amino acids. CDR3 region: CASSPRYYEQYF. In DNA, the CDR3 is TGTGCCAGCAGTCCCAGATACTACGAGCAGTACTTC.

The V call is TRBV6-5, the J call TRBJ2-2; TRBD1 aligns across 7 bases. With 0 bases clipped from V and 1 base from J, the junction kept 2 bases outside the gene matches. This CDR3 has 16 residues. Germline V gene data show CDR1 as MNHEY and CDR2 as SVGAGI. The CDR3 nucleotides read TGTGCCAGCAGTTACTCGGGACAGATGAACACCGGGGAGCTGTTTTTT. Its protein product is CASSYSGQMNTGELFF.

The rearrangement uses TRBV15 and TRBJ2-1, with D perhaps matching TRBD1 (6 bases). CDR3 size: 14 residues. V was pared by 5 bases and J by 3 bases, with 11 bases between. Germline assignment: CDR1 LNHNV and CDR2 YYDKDF (reference sequence). The CDR3 protein is CATSPRTVYNEQFF. The CDR3 nucleotides are TGTGCCACCAGCCCTCGGACAGTCTACAATGAGCAGTTCTTC. Full variable domain (missing parts from reference TRBV15 and TRBJ2-1): DAMVIQNPRYQVTQFGKPVTLSCSQTLNHNVMYWYQQKSSQAPKLLFHYYDKDFNNEADTPDNFQSRRPNTSFCFLDIRSPGLGDTAMYLCATSPRTVYNEQFFGPGTRLTVL.